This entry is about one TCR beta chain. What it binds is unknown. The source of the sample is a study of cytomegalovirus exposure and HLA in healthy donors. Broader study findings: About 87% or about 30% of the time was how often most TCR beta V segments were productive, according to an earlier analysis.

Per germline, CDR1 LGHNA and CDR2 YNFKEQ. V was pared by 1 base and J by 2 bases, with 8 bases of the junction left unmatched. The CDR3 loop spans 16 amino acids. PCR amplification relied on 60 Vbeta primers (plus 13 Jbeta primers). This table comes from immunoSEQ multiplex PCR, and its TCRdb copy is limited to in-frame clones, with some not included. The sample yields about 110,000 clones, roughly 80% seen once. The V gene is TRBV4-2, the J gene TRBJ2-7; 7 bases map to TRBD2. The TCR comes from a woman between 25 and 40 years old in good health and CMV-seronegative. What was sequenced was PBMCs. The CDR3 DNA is TGTGCCAGCAGCCAAGCGTCCGGGGGAGGGACCTACGAGCAGTACTTC. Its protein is CASSQASGGGTYEQYF.